Here is one T cell receptor (beta chain) with its context. The antigen remains undetermined. Assay used: immunoSEQ multiplex PCR; TCRdb lists only in-frame clones, some missing. The data hold 15,000 to 20,000 clones, with approximately 72% observed a single time. This sample was included in a study of high-grade serous ovarian cancer treatment subgroups. Findings and caveats of the study: Repertoire similarity ranged roughly 0.095 to 0.8 between tumors of one patient.

The tumor samples were collected prior to definitive surgery or chemotherapy. Germline V lookup: CDR1 MDHEN, CDR2 SYDVKM. The CDR3 is 13 amino acids. V was trimmed by 3 bases and J by 4 bases, leaving 6 bases between them. The sequenced material came from tumor tissue. The TCR comes from a human donor with high-grade serous ovarian cancer. The gene calls are TRBV28 and TRBJ2-2; possible D gene TRBD2, 6 bases. CDR3 loop: CASSLGGTGELFF. In nucleotides, the CDR3 is TGTGCCAGCAGTTTGGGGGGCACCGGGGAGCTGTTTTTT.